One and the same sample provided the 13 T cell receptor beta chains below, sequenced in a study of early T cells in non-severe SARS-CoV-2 infection. From the 5' RACE reads, TCRdb called clonotypes with MiXCR, one entry per CDR3 protein. Of roughly 80,000 distinct CDR3 sequences listed, approximately 16% are singletons. Input material: whole blood. The receptors originated from an adult who was a healthcare worker with PCR-confirmed SARS-CoV-2 infection or an uninfected control (not recorded which).

This clonotype has only a few counts. The chain joins TRBV29-1 to TRBJ1-2; TRBD1 might be the D (6 bases). Between the trimmed V and J ends, which lost 7 bases and 8 bases, there was a span of 14 bases. From germline, CDR1 is SQVTM and CDR2 ANQGSEA. This CDR3 has 11 amino acids. CDR3 protein: CSGSTGSGYTF. Here the CDR3 DNA reads TGCAGCGGATCAACAGGGTCCGGCTACACCTTC.

The chain couples TRBV7-3 to TRBJ2-5, with D perhaps TRBD1 (5 bases). The V gene's germline CDR1 is SGHTA and CDR2 FQGTGA. V shed 3 bases and J shed 1 base, with 6 bases lying between them. This CDR3 contains 13 residues. CDR3 bases: TGTGCCAGCAGCTTCAGGGCCCAAGAGACCCAGTACTTC. Its protein product is CASSFRAQETQYF.

The gene calls are TRBV4-1 and TRBJ2-2; D ambiguous. CDR1 and CDR2 from the germline V gene are MGHRA and YSYEKL. V gave up 4 bases and J gave up 4 bases, with 10 bases separating them. The CDR3 is made up of 14 amino acids. CDR3 nucleotides: TGCGCCAGCAGCCGTGCGGAGTCCACCGGGGAGCTGTTTTTT. Protein sequence: CASSRAESTGELFF.

This clonotype showed up many times. V gene TRBV13 combines with J gene TRBJ2-1; 12 bases match TRBD2. CDR1 is PRHDT and CDR2 is FYEKMQ in the germline V gene (reference sequence). The CDR3 runs 14 residues. V was clipped by 5 bases and J by 8 bases; unmatched bases: 4. The CDR3 protein is CASSRTSGKDEQFF. Written as DNA, the CDR3 is TGTGCCAGCAGCCGGACTAGCGGGAAGGATGAGCAGTTCTTC.

V gene TRBV20-1 combines with J gene TRBJ2-3; D not resolved. V lost 1 base, J lost 5 bases, and 10 bases lay in between. The CDR3 runs 13 residues. Germline CDR1 reads DFQATT; CDR2 reads SNEGSKA (reference sequence). The CDR3 loop is CSARVPPGDTQYF. The CDR3 bases are TGCAGTGCTAGAGTCCCTCCCGGAGATACGCAGTATTTT.

A few counts support this clonotype. The chain links TRBV5-1 to TRBJ2-1; 8 nucleotides agree with TRBD1. This CDR3 is built from 15 residues. Per the germline V gene, CDR1 is SGHRS and CDR2 is YFSETQ. Unmatched junction bases numbered 5, after V lost 1 base and J lost 5 bases. CDR3 protein: CASSLPRTGHNEQFF. CDR3 nucleotides: TGCGCCAGCAGCTTGCCTAGGACAGGGCACAATGAGCAGTTCTTC.

This clonotype was detected ten times or more. This chain links TRBV14 with TRBJ2-1; TRBD1 matches 9 bases. The length of the CDR3 is 15 residues. From germline, CDR1 is SGHDN and CDR2 FVKESK. The ends lost 4 bases at V and 2 bases at J; junction bases unmatched: 3. The CDR3 is CASSLNRGPYNEQFF. CDR3 bases: TGTGCCAGCAGCCTAAACAGGGGGCCCTACAATGAGCAGTTCTTC.

This chain connects TRBV5-1 to TRBJ2-7; possibly TRBD1 for D (6 bases). The CDR3 consists of 14 residues. Trimming left V 4 bases short and J 3 bases short, with 14 bases between. Germline V lookup: CDR1 SGHRS, CDR2 YFSETQ. The CDR3 region has the DNA TGCGCCAGCAGCCCGCGGACAGAACTCTACGAGCAGTACTTC. Amino acids: CASSPRTELYEQYF.

The CDR3 region is CASSPNPGRRYF. In DNA form, the CDR3 reads TGTGCCAGCAGTCCGAACCCGGGGCGGCGGTACTTC. The gene calls are TRBV28 and TRBJ2-7, with D perhaps assigned TRBD1 or TRBD2 (5 bases each). This CDR3 is 12 amino acids long. Germline loops: CDR1 MDHEN, CDR2 SYDVKM. Trimming stripped 5 bases from V and 12 bases from J, with 17 bases between.

The chain uses TRBV6-5 and TRBJ1-4; D remains unclear. The V end lost 7 bases, the J end lost 3 bases, and 15 bases lay between the germline ends. The germline gives CDR1 MNHEY, CDR2 SVGAGI. This CDR3 is built from 15 residues. This CDR3 is CASTKLRAPNEKLFF. CDR3 sequence (DNA): TGTGCCAGCACCAAATTAAGGGCGCCTAATGAAAAACTGTTTTTT.

The rearrangement uses TRBV6-4 and TRBJ1-5; TRBD1 matches at 9 bases. This CDR3 region has 18 residues. CDR1 is MRHNA, CDR2 SNTAGT, per germline. Trimming took 3 bases from V and 10 from J; bases not matched to a gene: 19. The CDR3 sequence is CASSERTGESRDFSPQHF. CDR3 coding DNA: TGTGCCAGCAGTGAAAGGACAGGGGAGTCCAGGGATTTCAGCCCCCAGCATTTT.

The chain combines TRBV12-3 or TRBV12-4 with TRBJ1-5, with TRBD1 matching over 8 bases. The ends lost 7 bases at V and 2 bases at J; junction bases unmatched: 4. CDR3 length: 14 residues. CDR3 region: CASTTGVGNQPQHF. In nucleotides, the CDR3 is TGTGCCAGCACGACAGGGGTGGGCAATCAGCCCCAGCATTTT.

This chain links TRBV6-5 with TRBJ2-7, with 9 nucleotides matching TRBD1. This CDR3 contains 13 residues. In germline, CDR1 is MNHEY, CDR2 SVGAGI. J lost 4 bases, V lost 8 bases, and 6 bases had no gene match. The CDR3 nucleotides are TGTGCCAGCGGCTTAGACAGGGGGTACGAGCAGTACTTC. Translated, it gives CASGLDRGYEQYF.